The 10 T cell receptor beta chains given below trace back to one sample, sequenced in a study of OX40 agonist ivuxolimab in advanced cancers. The protocol used for the library was the immunoSEQ multiplex PCR assay. As stored in TCRdb, this immuneACCESS dataset retains in-frame rearrangements with V and J assigned. A fraction of the clones does not appear; measured against another copy, unresolved V genes explain less than half of the discrepancy, and the remainder lacks a known reason. This sample holds roughly 77,000 clones; roughly 89% were observed only once. The ten most abundant clones make up under 0.7% of the sample. The sample here was CD4+ or CD8+ T cells sorted from blood, taken in a trial of the OX40 agonist ivuxolimab. The receptors stem from an adult with an advanced solid tumor such as melanoma, head and neck, liver or kidney cancer.

This clone is a singleton in its sample. This chain connects TRBV30 to TRBJ2-7; TRBD1 matches at 10 bases. Looked up from germline, CDR1 is GTSNPN and CDR2 is SVGIG (reference sequence). This CDR3 comprises 14 residues. J lost 9 bases, V lost 2 bases, and 10 bases had no gene match. The CDR3 reads CAWSPQTGGSGQYF. The DNA of the CDR3 is TGTGCCTGGAGTCCCCAGACAGGGGGCTCGGGGCAGTACTTC.

The gene calls are TRBV6-5 and TRBJ1-2, with D perhaps matching TRBD1 (5 bases). V was cut by 10 bases and J by 4 bases, with 16 bases left in between. Germline-derived CDR1 and CDR2 are MNHEY and SVGAGI. This CDR3 spans 13 amino acids. The CDR3 loop is CATVGQGPYGYTF. The CDR3 DNA sequence: TGTGCCACCGTCGGCCAGGGACCCTATGGCTACACCTTC.

This chain joins TRBV7-3 and TRBJ2-5; TRBD2 agrees at 7 bases. The CDR3 spans 13 residues. V was clipped by 2 bases and J by 3 bases; unmatched bases: 0. CDR1 and CDR2 from the germline V gene are SGHTA and FQGTGA. The CDR3 loop reads CASSLGLEETQYF. DNA for the CDR3: TGTGCCAGCAGCTTAGGACTAGAAGAGACCCAGTACTTC.

This clone has a handful of counts. V usage is TRBV5-4 and J usage is TRBJ2-1, with TRBD2 matching over 10 bases. Germline assignment: CDR1 SGHNT and CDR2 YYREEE (reference sequence). V gave up 0 bases and J gave up 5 bases; unmatched junction bases: 2. The CDR3 length is 15 residues. The CDR3 is CASSLELAGHNEQFF. CDR3 DNA sequence: TGTGCCAGCAGCTTGGAACTAGCGGGGCACAATGAGCAGTTCTTC.

V gene TRBV11-2 combines with J gene TRBJ2-5, with 7 bases fitting TRBD2. V lost 9 bases, J lost 2 bases, and 12 bases stayed unmatched. This CDR3 is built from 15 residues. In germline, CDR1 is SGHAT, CDR2 FQNNGV. The CDR3 nucleotides are TGTGCCAGTACCCAACGGGGGGTGGGGCAAGAGACCCAGTACTTC. As protein: CASTQRGVGQETQYF. Full variable domain (outside the CDR3, taken from reference TRBV11-2 and TRBJ2-5): EAGVAQSPRYKIIEKRQSVAFWCNPISGHATLYWYQQILGQGPKLLIQFQNNGVVDDSQLPKDRFSAERLKGVDSTLKIQPAKLEDSAVYLCASTQRGVGQETQYFGPGTRLLVL.

V gene TRBV27 combines with J gene TRBJ2-1; D call uncertain. This CDR3 has 13 amino acids. Per the germline V gene, CDR1 is MNHEY and CDR2 is SMNVEV (reference sequence). Trimming removed 1 base from V and 7 bases from J, with 8 bases in between. The CDR3 nucleotides are TGTGCCAGCAGTTTATATGGCGGTAATGAGCAGTTCTTC. Translated: CASSLYGGNEQFF.

V and J are TRBV10-3 and TRBJ1-1; perhaps TRBD1 as D (6 bases). Germline loops: CDR1 ENHRY, CDR2 SYGVKD. Trimming took off 0 bases at V and 1 base at J, with 12 bases between the two ends. The CDR3 is made up of 16 amino acids. The CDR3 nucleotides are TGTGCCATCAGTGAGTCGACAGGATTACGGAACACTGAAGCTTTCTTT. Its translation: CAISESTGLRNTEAFF.

The V and J genes are TRBV11-2 and TRBJ1-1; D may be TRBD1 (6 bases). Trimming removed 4 bases at V and 0 bases at J, with 9 bases between. Looked up from germline, CDR1 is SGHAT and CDR2 is FQNNGV. The CDR3 totals 14 residues. The CDR3 sequence is CASSWGTLNTEAFF. CDR3 in DNA: TGTGCCAGCAGCTGGGGGACATTGAACACTGAAGCTTTCTTT.

This clone was observed once. This rearrangement joins TRBV6-6 to TRBJ1-1; possibly TRBD1 for D (6 bases). CDR1 and CDR2 from the germline V gene are MNHNY and SVGAGI (reference sequence). V lost 6 bases, J lost 1 base, and 9 bases lay in between. CDR3 size: 13 residues. CDR3 region: CASRPRGNTEAFF. The CDR3 coding sequence is TGTGCCAGCAGGCCCAGGGGGAACACTGAAGCTTTCTTT.

The gene calls are TRBV11-3 and TRBJ1-6, with 7 nucleotides matching TRBD1. Germline V gene data show CDR1 as SGHNT and CDR2 as YENEEA. Trimming at V came to 5 bases and at J to 4 bases, leaving 5 bases not matched to a gene. This CDR3 comprises 15 residues. The CDR3 DNA sequence: TGTGCCAGCAGCGGACAGGCCGTATATAATTCACCCCTCCACTTT. Residues: CASSGQAVYNSPLHF.